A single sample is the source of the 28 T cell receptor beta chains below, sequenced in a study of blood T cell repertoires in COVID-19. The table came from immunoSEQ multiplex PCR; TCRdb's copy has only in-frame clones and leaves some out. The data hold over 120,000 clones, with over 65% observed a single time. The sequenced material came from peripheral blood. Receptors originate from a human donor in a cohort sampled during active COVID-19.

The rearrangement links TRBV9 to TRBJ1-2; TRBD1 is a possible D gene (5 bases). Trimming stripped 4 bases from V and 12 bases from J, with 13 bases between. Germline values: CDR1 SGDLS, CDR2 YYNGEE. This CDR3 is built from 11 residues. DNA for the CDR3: TGTGCCAGCAGCTCCGGCCGGGGGAACACCTTC. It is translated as CASSSGRGNTF.

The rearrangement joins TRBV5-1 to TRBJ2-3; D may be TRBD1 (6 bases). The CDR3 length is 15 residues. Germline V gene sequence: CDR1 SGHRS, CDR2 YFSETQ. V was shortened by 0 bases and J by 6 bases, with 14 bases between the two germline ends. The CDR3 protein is CASSLAGRGRDTQYF. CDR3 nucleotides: TGCGCCAGCAGCTTGGCAGGCAGGGGTAGGGATACGCAGTATTTT.

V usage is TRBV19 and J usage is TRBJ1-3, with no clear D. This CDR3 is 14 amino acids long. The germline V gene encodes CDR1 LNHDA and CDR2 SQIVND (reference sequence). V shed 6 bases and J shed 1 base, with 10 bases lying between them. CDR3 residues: CASRDWRSGNTIYF. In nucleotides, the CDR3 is TGTGCCAGTAGGGATTGGAGGTCTGGAAACACCATATATTTT.

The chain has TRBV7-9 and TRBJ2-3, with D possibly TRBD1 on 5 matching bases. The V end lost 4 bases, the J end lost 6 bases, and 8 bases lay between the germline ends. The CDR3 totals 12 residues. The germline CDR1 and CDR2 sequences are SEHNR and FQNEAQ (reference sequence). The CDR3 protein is CASSSTADTQYF. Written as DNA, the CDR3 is TGTGCCAGCAGCTCGACAGCCGATACGCAGTATTTT. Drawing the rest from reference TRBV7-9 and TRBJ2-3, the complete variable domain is DTGVSQNPRHKITKRGQNVTFRCDPISEHNRLYWYRQTLGQGPEFLTYFQNEAQLEKSRLLSDRFSAERPKGSFSTLEIQRTEQGDSAMYLCASSSTADTQYFGPGTRLTVL.

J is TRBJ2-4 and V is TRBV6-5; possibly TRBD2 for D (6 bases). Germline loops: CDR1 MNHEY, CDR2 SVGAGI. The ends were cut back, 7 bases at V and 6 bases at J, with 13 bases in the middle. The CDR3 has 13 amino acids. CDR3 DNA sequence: TGTGCCAGCATGCAGGGAGGAATAAACATTCAGTACTTC. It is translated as CASMQGGINIQYF.

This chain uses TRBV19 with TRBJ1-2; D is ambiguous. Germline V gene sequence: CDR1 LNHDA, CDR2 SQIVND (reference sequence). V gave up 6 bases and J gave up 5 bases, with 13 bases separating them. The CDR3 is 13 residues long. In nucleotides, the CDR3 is TGTGCCAGTAGGCTGGGCCCAGCATATGGCTACACCTTC. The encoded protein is CASRLGPAYGYTF.

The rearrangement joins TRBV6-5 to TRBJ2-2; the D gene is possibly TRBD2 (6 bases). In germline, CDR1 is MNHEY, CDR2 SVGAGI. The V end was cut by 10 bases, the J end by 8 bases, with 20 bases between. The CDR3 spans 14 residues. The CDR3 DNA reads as TGTGCCACCCGGGCGGGGAGCGGAACGGGGGAGCTGTTTTTT. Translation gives CATRAGSGTGELFF.

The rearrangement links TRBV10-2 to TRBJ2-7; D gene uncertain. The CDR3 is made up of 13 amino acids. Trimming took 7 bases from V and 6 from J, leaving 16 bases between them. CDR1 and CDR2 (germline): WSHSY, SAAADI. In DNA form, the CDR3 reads TGCGCCAGCACCGAGCAGGTCGTCTCCGAGCAGTACGTC. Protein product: CASTEQVVSEQYV.

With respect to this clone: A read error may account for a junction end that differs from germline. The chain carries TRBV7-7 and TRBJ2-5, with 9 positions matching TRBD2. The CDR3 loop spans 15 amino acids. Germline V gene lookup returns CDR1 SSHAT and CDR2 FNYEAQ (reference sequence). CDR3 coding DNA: TGTGCTAGCAGCTTAAATAGCGGGGGTCAAAAGACCCAGTACTTC. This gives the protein CASSLNSGGQKTQYF.

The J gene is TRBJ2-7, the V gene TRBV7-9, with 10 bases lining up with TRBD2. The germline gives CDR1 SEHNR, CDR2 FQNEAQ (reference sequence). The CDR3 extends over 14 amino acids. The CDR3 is CASSLAGETYEQYV. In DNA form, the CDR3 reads TGTGCCAGCAGCCTAGCGGGAGAGACCTACGAGCAGTACGTC.

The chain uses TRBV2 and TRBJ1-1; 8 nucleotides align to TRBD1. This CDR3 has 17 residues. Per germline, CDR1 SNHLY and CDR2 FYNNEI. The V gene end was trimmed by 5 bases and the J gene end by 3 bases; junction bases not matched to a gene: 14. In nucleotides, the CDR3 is TGTGCCAGCAGTAACCGACAGGGGCGGTTCTGGGACACTGAAGCTTTCTTT. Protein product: CASSNRQGRFWDTEAFF.

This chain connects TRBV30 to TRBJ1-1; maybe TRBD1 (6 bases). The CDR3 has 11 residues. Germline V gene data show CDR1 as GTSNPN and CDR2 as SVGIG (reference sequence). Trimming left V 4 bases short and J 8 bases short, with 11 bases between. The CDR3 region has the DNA TGTGCCTGGATGGGACATGGGGAAGCTTTCTTT. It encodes CAWMGHGEAFF.

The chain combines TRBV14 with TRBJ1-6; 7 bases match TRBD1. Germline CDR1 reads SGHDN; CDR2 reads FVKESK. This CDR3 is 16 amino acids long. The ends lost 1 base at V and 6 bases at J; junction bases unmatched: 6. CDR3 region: CASSQVGGQSNSPLHF. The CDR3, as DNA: TGTGCCAGCAGCCAAGTTGGGGGACAGAGTAATTCACCCCTCCACTTT.

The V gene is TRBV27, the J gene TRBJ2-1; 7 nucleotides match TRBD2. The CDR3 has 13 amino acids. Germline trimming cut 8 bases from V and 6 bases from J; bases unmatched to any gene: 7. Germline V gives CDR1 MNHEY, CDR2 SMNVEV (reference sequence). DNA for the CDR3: TGTGCCAGCGGACTAGTCCCCTCCAATGAGCAGTTCTTC. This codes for CASGLVPSNEQFF.

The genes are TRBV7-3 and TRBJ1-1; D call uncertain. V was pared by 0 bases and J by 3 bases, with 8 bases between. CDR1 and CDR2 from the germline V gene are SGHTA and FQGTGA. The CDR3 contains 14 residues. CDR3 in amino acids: CASSLTETHTEAFF. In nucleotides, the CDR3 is TGTGCCAGCAGCTTAACGGAGACGCACACTGAAGCTTTCTTT.

In nucleotides, the CDR3 is TGCGCCAGCAGCTTGGGACAGGCAGTCGCCTATAATTCACCCCTCCACTTT. Its translation: CASSLGQAVAYNSPLHF. The genes are TRBV5-1 and TRBJ1-6, with D tentatively TRBD1 (6 bases). The CDR3 is made up of 17 amino acids. Trimming removed 0 bases from V and 2 bases from J, with 12 bases in between. The germline CDR1 and CDR2 sequences are SGHRS and YFSETQ.

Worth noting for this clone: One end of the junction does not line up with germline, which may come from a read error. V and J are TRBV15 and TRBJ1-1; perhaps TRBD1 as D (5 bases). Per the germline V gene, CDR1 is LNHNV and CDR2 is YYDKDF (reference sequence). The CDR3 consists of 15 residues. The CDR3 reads CAASREKGQNTEAFF. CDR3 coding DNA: TGTGCCGCCAGCAGAGAAAAGGGGCAGAACACTGAAGCTTTCTTT.

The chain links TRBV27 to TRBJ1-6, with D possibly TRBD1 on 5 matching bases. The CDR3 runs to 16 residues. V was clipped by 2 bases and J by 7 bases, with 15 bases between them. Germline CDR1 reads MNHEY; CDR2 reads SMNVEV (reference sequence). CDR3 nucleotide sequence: TGTGCCAGCAGTTTAATGGGGCCAAGAAGGAATTCACCCCTCCACTTT. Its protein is CASSLMGPRRNSPLHF.

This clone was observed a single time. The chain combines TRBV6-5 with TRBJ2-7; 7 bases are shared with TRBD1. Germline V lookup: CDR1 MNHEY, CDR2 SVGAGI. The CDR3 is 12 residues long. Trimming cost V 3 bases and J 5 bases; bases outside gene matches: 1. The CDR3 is CASSYQGDEQYF. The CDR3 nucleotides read TGTGCCAGCAGTTATCAGGGGGACGAGCAGTACTTC.

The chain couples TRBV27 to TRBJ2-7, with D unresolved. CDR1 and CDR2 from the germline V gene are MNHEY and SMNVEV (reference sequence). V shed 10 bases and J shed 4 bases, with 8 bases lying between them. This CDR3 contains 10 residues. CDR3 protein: CANGRYEQYF. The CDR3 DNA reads TGTGCCAACGGTCGGTACGAGCAGTACTTC.

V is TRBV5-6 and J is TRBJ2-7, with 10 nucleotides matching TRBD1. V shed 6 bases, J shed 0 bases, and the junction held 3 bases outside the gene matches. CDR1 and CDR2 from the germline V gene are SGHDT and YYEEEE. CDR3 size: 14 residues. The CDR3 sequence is CASTRDRGSYEQYF. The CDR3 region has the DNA TGTGCCAGCACCCGGGACAGGGGCTCCTACGAGCAGTACTTC.

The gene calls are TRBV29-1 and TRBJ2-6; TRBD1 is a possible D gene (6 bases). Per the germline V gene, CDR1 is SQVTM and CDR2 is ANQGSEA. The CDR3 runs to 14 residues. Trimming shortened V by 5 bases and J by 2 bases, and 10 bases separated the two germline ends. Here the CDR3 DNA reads TGCAGCGTTCTACAGGGTGCTGGGGCCAACGTCCTGACTTTC. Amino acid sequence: CSVLQGAGANVLTF.

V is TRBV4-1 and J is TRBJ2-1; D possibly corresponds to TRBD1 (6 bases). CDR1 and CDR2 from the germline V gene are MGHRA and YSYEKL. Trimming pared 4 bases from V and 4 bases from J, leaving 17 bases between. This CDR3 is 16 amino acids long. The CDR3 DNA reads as TGCGCCAGCAGCCCTGGACCGGGACAAGGGTACAATGAGCAGTTCTTC. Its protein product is CASSPGPGQGYNEQFF.

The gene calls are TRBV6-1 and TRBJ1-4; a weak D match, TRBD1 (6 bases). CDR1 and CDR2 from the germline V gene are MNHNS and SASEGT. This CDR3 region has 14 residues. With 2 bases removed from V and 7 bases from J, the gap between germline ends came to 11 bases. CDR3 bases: TGTGCCAGCAGTGAAAACAGGGCTGGTGAAAAACTGTTTTTT. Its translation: CASSENRAGEKLFF.

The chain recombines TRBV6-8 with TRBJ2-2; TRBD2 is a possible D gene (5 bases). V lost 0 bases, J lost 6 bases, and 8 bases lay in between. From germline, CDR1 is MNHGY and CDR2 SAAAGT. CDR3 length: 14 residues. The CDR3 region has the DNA TGTGCCAGCAGTTACTCGATGAGGGCCGGGGAGCTGTTTTTT. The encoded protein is CASSYSMRAGELFF.

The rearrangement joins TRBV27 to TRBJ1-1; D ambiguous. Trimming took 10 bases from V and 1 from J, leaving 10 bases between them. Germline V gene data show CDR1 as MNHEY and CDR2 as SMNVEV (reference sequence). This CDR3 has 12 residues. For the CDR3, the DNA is TGTGCCACACGGCAGGAGAACACTGAAGCTTTCTTT. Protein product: CATRQENTEAFF.

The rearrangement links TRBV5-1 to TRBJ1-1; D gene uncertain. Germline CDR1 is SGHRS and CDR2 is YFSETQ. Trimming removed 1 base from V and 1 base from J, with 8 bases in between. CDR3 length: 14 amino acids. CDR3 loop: CASSLTGENTEAFF. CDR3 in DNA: TGCGCCAGCAGCTTGACCGGGGAGAACACTGAAGCTTTCTTT.

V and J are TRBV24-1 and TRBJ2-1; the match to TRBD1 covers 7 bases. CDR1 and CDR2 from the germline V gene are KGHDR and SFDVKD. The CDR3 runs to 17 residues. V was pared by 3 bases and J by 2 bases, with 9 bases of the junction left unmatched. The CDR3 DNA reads TGTGCCACCAGTGATAGGAACAGGGGACGCGCCTACAATGAGCAGTTCTTC. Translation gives CATSDRNRGRAYNEQFF.